Described below is a single TCR beta chain sequence and its context. This clone was counted a few times. It lacks a known antigen. No much larger clonotype is one base removed from it; base qualities were not supplied. The entire isolated RNA was reverse transcribed using the High Capacity cDNA Reverse Transcription Kit, and thus expressed TCRB transcripts were sequenced. Naive, central memory and regulatory T cell samples underwent deep immunoSEQ sequencing, averaging about 3.57 million total reads per sample. Sorted cells were lysed in RLT buffer, and RNA was extracted using DNase-treated RNeasy Micro or Mini kits according to cell number. To prevent cross-contamination, every cell subset was processed on its own, while patient and healthy donor samples were processed together. The immunoSEQ multiplex PCR was used to amplify TCRB sequences from cDNA, generating 87-bp fragments that spanned the CDR3 region. Sequencing of the amplicons was done on the Illumina HiSeq platform. In the paper's pipeline: Synthetic template baselines were used to correct PCR bias computationally, reads within Hamming distance 2 were collapsed together, and singletons that could not be merged were discarded. Reads were aligned to IMGT to assign V, D and J genes, CDR3 length, and insertions or deletions at six rearrangement sites. Clonotype counts were normalized to sorted cell number within each subset before computing true diversity and Gini coefficients with the tcR R package. Repertoire sharing was quantified using the overlap coefficient calculated on TCRB nucleotide sequences. Out-of-frame TCRB sequences from naive cells were analyzed to stand in for the pre-selection repertoire. As stored in TCRdb, this immuneACCESS dataset retains in-frame rearrangements with V and J assigned. A fraction of the clones does not appear; measured against another copy, unresolved V genes explain less than half of the discrepancy, and the remainder lacks a known reason. V and J calls and clone size are given by that table; D and trimming were obtained from the DNA. This sample holds around 360,000 clones; around 12% were observed only once. The ten largest clonotypes hold 0.01% of the sample.

The data were taken from a study of beta chain features in type 1 diabetes (dated by TCRdb to 2016 to 2018). Notes on the research overall: Mean age, gender distribution, total cell number and subset yield did not differ between patients and healthy donors. Across all samples, about 110 million sorted cells were examined, and cell number per subset correlated strongly with RNA yield. In the study, TCRB repertoires of sorted circulating CD4+ T cell subsets from recently diagnosed type 1 diabetes patients were compared with those of matched healthy donors. Whereas all 30 or so donors provided naive and central memory subsets, regulatory and stem cell-like memory subsets were isolated from just 8 patients and roughly eight healthy donors.

A single peripheral blood draw of approximately 110 mL on average was collected from each donor into heparinised tubes. Naive, central memory, regulatory and stem cell-like memory CD4+ T cells were sorted on a BD FACSAria II using a panel including CD45RO, CCR7, CD25, CD127, CD95 and CD27. Every sorted population had a purity above 98%. PBMCs were isolated immediately by Lymphoprep density gradient centrifugation and stained directly without culture. Samples were stained and sorted in pairs, with one healthy donor and one patient per experiment, so that batch effects were minimized. Paper-wide results and their limitations: Naive, central memory and regulatory TCRB repertoires appeared to be more alike among patients than among healthy donors. Sequencing cDNA rather than genomic DNA could over-represent highly expressing activated cells, although activation and CD3 levels did not differ between groups. Patients with type 1 diabetes made fewer insertions and deleted more nucleotides at VDJ recombination sites, implying thymic rearrangement abnormalities. Shorter templates might be favored by PCR, yet because patient and control samples were amplified and corrected together, any such skew would affect both groups equally. HLA sub-analyses involved small numbers of individuals, so any influence of HLA type on TCRB rearrangement remained unresolved. A moderate but significant shortening of TCRB CDR3 length was observed in type 1 diabetes patients in all four CD4+ subsets.

This clonotype was sampled from a woman between 18 and 30 years old with type 1 diabetes. Sequences were obtained from naive CD4+ T cells from blood. Reading the label with the study, this specimen's cell subset or site is: true naive CD4+ T cells.

The DNA sequence is given as TGTGCCAGCAGCTTAGATACCGGCTCTGGGGCCAACGTCCTGACTTTC. This yields the protein CASSLDTGSGANVLTF. The chain was built from TRBV7-2 and TRBJ2-6; the D gene remains uncertain. The cysteine opens and the phenylalanine closes a CDR3 of 16 amino acids. The DNA shown is the 48-base CDR3, in frame from base 1. Trimming at the junction amounts to 1 base on V and 0 bases on J, and the germline ends lie 7 bases apart. Reading the germline V gene gives CDR1 SGHTA and CDR2 FQGNSA.